The 15 T cell receptor beta chains below were found in one sample sequenced in a study of T-cell memory formation after mild COVID-19. TCRdb re-called the 5' RACE reads with MiXCR, one entry per CDR3 protein. The sample yields about 390,000 distinct CDR3 sequences, 15% to 20% seen once. Sequenced: PBMCs or a T cell subset sorted from them (not recorded which). These receptors all stem from a man in his late teens or twenties who had mild COVID-19 (a few samples of this study predate the infection). Cell type and time point are not known.

This clonotype was counted a few times. The chain employs TRBV4-2 and TRBJ2-1; D possibly corresponds to TRBD2 (6 bases). The CDR3 sequence is 13 residues long. The germline gives CDR1 LGHNA, CDR2 YNFKEQ. Trimming took 2 bases from V and 8 from J, leaving 10 bases between them. In nucleotides, the CDR3 is TGTGCCAGCAGCCAACTACGGAGGGATGAGCAGTTCTTC. Protein: CASSQLRRDEQFF.

This clonotype was seen only a few times. The chain has TRBV4-3 and TRBJ1-6; D is ambiguous. The V end was cut by 0 bases, the J end by 13 bases, with 7 bases between. The CDR3 loop spans 12 amino acids. Germline V gives CDR1 LGHNA, CDR2 YSLEER. The CDR3 bases are TGCGCCAGCAGCCAAGATGGCGGTCCCCTCCACTTT. Its translation: CASSQDGGPLHF.

The chain combines TRBV24-1 with TRBJ1-1, with D possibly TRBD1 on 6 matching bases. The CDR3 consists of 19 residues. V lost 6 bases, J lost 1 base, and 26 bases lay in between. CDR1 and CDR2 from the germline V gene are KGHDR and SFDVKD. The CDR3 loop is CATSSFTGFRSYGNTEAFF. The CDR3 nucleotides are TGTGCCACCAGTTCCTTCACAGGGTTTAGGAGTTATGGGAACACTGAAGCTTTCTTT.

This chain joins TRBV7-6 and TRBJ1-2, with 7 nucleotides matching TRBD1. The trim removed 4 bases at V and 0 bases at J, leaving 5 bases unmatched. This CDR3 region has 15 residues. CDR1 is SGHVS, CDR2 FNYEAQ, per germline. CDR3 sequence reads: CASSSSGGANYGYTF. The DNA for the CDR3 is TGTGCCAGCAGCTCCTCAGGGGGAGCTAACTATGGCTACACCTTC.

This clonotype was observed a handful of times. The conserved phenylalanine or tryptophan is not found at the CDR3 terminus, so this likely reflects a read error. The chain uses TRBV7-9 and TRBJ2-7; D is perhaps TRBD1 or TRBD2 (5 bases each). The V end lost 6 bases, the J end lost 6 bases, and 12 bases lay between the germline ends. The CDR3 extends over 12 amino acids. The V gene's germline CDR1 is SEHNR and CDR2 FQNEAQ (reference sequence). CDR3 sequence reads: CASSLRGGEQYL. The CDR3 DNA reads as TGTGCCAGCAGTTTACGGGGCGGCGAGCAGTACTTA.

The CDR3: CSVDFVAGNPKNIQYF. DNA of the CDR3: TGCAGCGTTGATTTTGTGGCAGGTAACCCCAAAAACATTCAGTACTTC. This rearrangement joins TRBV29-1 to TRBJ2-4; D gene ambiguous. The V gene's germline CDR1 is SQVTM and CDR2 ANQGSEA. The ends were cut back, 3 bases at V and 2 bases at J, with 17 bases in the middle. This CDR3 has 16 residues.

This clonotype has only a few counts. The V call is TRBV29-1, the J call TRBJ2-5; D gene uncertain. V was shortened by 4 bases and J by 5 bases, with 8 bases between the two germline ends. The germline gives CDR1 SQVTM, CDR2 ANQGSEA. The CDR3 sequence is 11 residues long. In DNA form, the CDR3 reads TGCAGCGTTGGAGTTGGGGAGACCCAGTACTTC. Translating gives CSVGVGETQYF.

This clonotype has just a few counts. The chain uses TRBV20-1 and TRBJ1-2; D perhaps matches TRBD1 (5 bases). Trimming shortened V by 3 bases and J by 8 bases, and 13 bases separated the two germline ends. The CDR3 sequence is 12 residues long. In germline, CDR1 is DFQATT, CDR2 SNEGSKA (reference sequence). The CDR3 is CSASVRAEGYTF. The CDR3 DNA follows: TGCAGTGCTAGCGTCAGGGCGGAGGGCTACACCTTC.

This chain connects TRBV27 to TRBJ1-1, with D maybe TRBD1 (5 bases). The CDR3 is made up of 15 amino acids. Deletions cut 3 bases from V and 5 bases from J, with 16 bases between. Looked up from germline, CDR1 is MNHEY and CDR2 is SMNVEV (reference sequence). The CDR3 sequence is CASSFRRVGITEAFF. The CDR3 DNA reads as TGTGCCAGCAGTTTCCGCAGGGTTGGGATTACTGAAGCTTTCTTT.

The V call is TRBV7-9, the J call TRBJ1-1; D gene ambiguous. CDR1 is SEHNR, CDR2 FQNEAQ, per germline (reference sequence). Trimming removed 4 bases from V and 1 base from J, with 16 bases in between. The CDR3 is made up of 16 amino acids. The CDR3 protein is CASSSQAGSQNTEAFF. In DNA, the CDR3 is TGTGCCAGCAGCTCCCAGGCGGGCAGCCAGAACACTGAAGCTTTCTTT.

The sample holds a few counts of this clonotype. The CDR3 sequence is CASRAGTPYNEQFF. The CDR3 coding sequence is TGTGCCAGCAGGGCCGGGACACCGTACAATGAGCAGTTCTTC. The V call is TRBV2, the J call TRBJ2-1; a possible D gene is TRBD1 (6 bases). The CDR3 is 14 residues long. Germline CDR1 is SNHLY and CDR2 is FYNNEI. V dropped 6 bases and J dropped 4 bases, with 13 bases sitting between them.

The sample holds a few counts of this clonotype. J is TRBJ2-1 and V is TRBV14, with D tentatively TRBD2 (6 bases). The CDR3 contains 12 residues. Trimming took 0 bases from V and 15 from J, leaving 12 bases between them. In germline, CDR1 is SGHDN, CDR2 FVKESK. CDR3 nucleotides: TGTGCCAGCAGCCAAGATTTGCGGGGCCGGTTCTTC. This translates into CASSQDLRGRFF. Drawing the rest from reference TRBV14 and TRBJ2-1, the complete variable domain is EAGVTQFPSHSVIEKGQTVTLRCDPISGHDNLYWYRRVMGKEIKFLLHFVKESKQDESGMPNNRFLAERTGGTYSTLKVQPAELEDSGVYFCASSQDLRGRFFGPGTRLTVL.

The genes are TRBV27 and TRBJ2-4; 8 bases match TRBD2. Germline loops: CDR1 MNHEY, CDR2 SMNVEV (reference sequence). Germline trimming cut 4 bases from V and 5 bases from J; bases unmatched to any gene: 4. The CDR3 length is 14 residues. This CDR3 reads CASSSSGLENIQYF. In DNA, the CDR3 is TGTGCCAGCAGTTCCTCGGGACTAGAAAACATTCAGTACTTC.

V is TRBV3-1 and J is TRBJ2-1; 7 bases fit TRBD2. Trimming at V came to 5 bases and at J to 3 bases, leaving 13 bases not matched to a gene. Germline V gene lookup returns CDR1 LGHDT and CDR2 YNNKEL (reference sequence). The CDR3 has 17 amino acids. The CDR3 nucleotides read TGTGCCAGCAGCATGGGGCATAGCGGGTTACGCTACAATGAGCAGTTCTTC. It yields the protein CASSMGHSGLRYNEQFF.

J is TRBJ1-1 and V is TRBV20-1; D uncertain. CDR1 and CDR2 from the germline V gene are DFQATT and SNEGSKA (reference sequence). The V and J ends lost 6 bases and 1 base respectively, with 12 bases between them. The length of the CDR3 is 13 residues. CDR3 amino acids: CSAATQSNTEAFF. The CDR3 DNA reads as TGCAGTGCAGCAACTCAGTCGAACACTGAAGCTTTCTTT.